The entry that follows covers one TCR beta chain sequence. What it binds is unknown. This specimen comes from a study of CD8 T cells in ankylosing spondylitis. Study-wide results and limits: Disease-associated clones were CD8+ and fairly uncommon in peripheral blood. About 8 highly homologous variants made up a TCR beta motif that seemed to typify ankylosing spondylitis blood.

This CDR3 region has 17 residues. V shed 1 base and J 2 bases; nucleotides not matched to a gene: 7. Germline CDR1 reads MGHRA; CDR2 reads YSYEKL. TCRdb called the 5' RACE reads again in MiXCR, with one record for every CDR3 protein. The sample yields roughly 230,000 distinct CDR3 sequences, 15% to 20% seen once. The V and J genes are TRBV4-1 and TRBJ2-5, with 10 bases matching TRBD2. This clonotype was sampled from a male donor with ankylosing spondylitis or in good health (not recorded which). Sequencing was carried out using blood, either unsorted or a sorted T cell fraction (not recorded which). The CDR3 is CASSQGVRAGGQETQYF. DNA of the CDR3: TGCGCCAGCAGCCAAGGGGTGCGAGCGGGAGGGCAAGAGACCCAGTACTTC.